This T cell receptor beta chain came from a study of immune evolution from preneoplasia to lung adenocarcinoma. Germline V CDR1 and CDR2: MNHEY, SVGAGI. Trimming removed 2 bases at V and 4 bases at J, with 14 bases between. The CDR3 runs to 16 residues. The repertoire was sequenced with immunoSEQ multiplex PCR; TCRdb's copy has only in-frame clones and lacks some. The sample has about 21,000 clones, 70% to 85% seen once; the top ten hold around 5.6%. Macro-dissection enriched premalignant or tumor cells before nucleic acid extraction. The chain is built from TRBV6-5 and TRBJ1-4, with D unresolved. The sequence came from a person between 55 and 69 years old with lung adenocarcinoma. The sample taken for sequencing was FFPE invasive lung adenocarcinoma tissue. CDR3 amino acids: CASSYERNRINEKLFF. In DNA, the CDR3 is TGTGCCAGCAGTTACGAGCGTAACAGAATTAATGAAAAACTGTTTTTT.